The present TCR beta chain was sequenced within a study of T cells after yellow fever vaccination. Study as a whole: Preparation of the low-cell-number fractions used SMART-Seq v4 Ultra Low Input. General study findings and limits: Faster peaking, at day 5 versus 15, marked a secondary response that was weaker.

This clonotype has ten or more counts. Antigen unknown. TCRdb reprocessed the 5' RACE reads via MiXCR and lists one record per CDR3 protein. The sample yields fewer than 350,000 distinct CDR3 sequences, roughly 4.3% seen once. In germline, CDR1 is SGHKS, CDR2 YYEKEE (reference sequence). V was pared by 2 bases and J by 4 bases, with 13 bases between. This CDR3 has 15 residues. The genes are TRBV5-5 and TRBJ2-1; no firm D call. The sequence came from a man younger than 30 who received the YFV17D yellow fever vaccine. The starting material was PBMCs, obtained 15 days after the yellow fever booster vaccination. CDR3 sequence reads: CASSFSTNLYNEQFF. The CDR3 DNA reads TGTGCCAGCAGCTTTTCAACGAACTTATACAATGAGCAGTTCTTC. Full variable domain (outside the CDR3, taken from reference TRBV5-5 and TRBJ2-1): DAGVTQSPTHLIKTRGQQVTLRCSPISGHKSVSWYQQVLGQGPQFIFQYYEKEERGRGNFPDRFSARQFPNYSSELNVNALLLGDSALYLCASSFSTNLYNEQFFGPGTRLTVL.